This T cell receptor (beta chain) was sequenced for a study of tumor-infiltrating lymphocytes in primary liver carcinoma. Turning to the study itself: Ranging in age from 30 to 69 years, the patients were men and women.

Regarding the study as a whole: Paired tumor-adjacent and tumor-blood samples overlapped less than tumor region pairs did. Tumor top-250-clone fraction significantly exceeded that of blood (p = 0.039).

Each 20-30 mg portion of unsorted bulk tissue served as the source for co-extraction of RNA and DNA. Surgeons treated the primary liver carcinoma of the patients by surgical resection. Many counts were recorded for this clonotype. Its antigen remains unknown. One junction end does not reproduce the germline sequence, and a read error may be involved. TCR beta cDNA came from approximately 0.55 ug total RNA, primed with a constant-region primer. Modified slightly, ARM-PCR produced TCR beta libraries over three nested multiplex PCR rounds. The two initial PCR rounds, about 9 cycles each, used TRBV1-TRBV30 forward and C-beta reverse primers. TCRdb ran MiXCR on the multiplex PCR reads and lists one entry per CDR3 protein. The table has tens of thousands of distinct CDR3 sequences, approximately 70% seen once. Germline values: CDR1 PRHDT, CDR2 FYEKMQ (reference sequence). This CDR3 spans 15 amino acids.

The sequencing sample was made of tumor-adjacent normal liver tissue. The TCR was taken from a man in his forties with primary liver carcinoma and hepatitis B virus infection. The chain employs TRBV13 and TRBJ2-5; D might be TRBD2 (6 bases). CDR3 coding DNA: TGTGCCAGCAGCCCCCGGCCCGGGACTCCAGAGACCAAGTACTTC. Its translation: CASSPRPGTPETKYF.